These 10 T cell receptor beta chains originate from one sample sequenced in a study of T-cell memory formation after mild COVID-19. TCRdb re-analysed the 5' RACE reads in MiXCR, keeping a single row per CDR3 protein. The repertoire consists of 260,000 or so distinct CDR3 sequences, with 15% to 20% occurring once and the leading ten covering around 20%. Sample: PBMCs or a T cell subset sorted from them (not recorded which). These TCRs come from a young man who had mild COVID-19 (a few samples of this study predate the infection). Cell type and time point are not known.

This clonotype has a handful of counts. The chain is built from TRBV4-3 and TRBJ2-3; D might be TRBD2 (7 bases). Germline CDR1 LGHNA, CDR2 YSLEER. With 4 bases removed from V and 4 bases from J, the gap between germline ends came to 15 bases. The CDR3 contains 15 residues. CDR3 loop: CASSLTVGGPDTQYF. The CDR3 nucleotides read TGCGCCAGCAGCCTCACGGTCGGGGGGCCAGATACGCAGTATTTT.

The chain carries TRBV7-9 and TRBJ2-1; 7 bases align to TRBD2. The junction had 7 bases not matched to a gene; V was cut back by 1 base and J by 4 bases. This CDR3 has 16 residues. Germline CDR1 SEHNR, CDR2 FQNEAQ (reference sequence). CDR3 DNA sequence: TGTGCCAGCAGCTTAGGCCGGCTAGCGGATTACAATGAGCAGTTCTTC. Protein sequence: CASSLGRLADYNEQFF.

V gene TRBV5-1 combines with J gene TRBJ2-5; D could derive from TRBD1 or TRBD2 (6 bases each). Trimming pared 4 bases from V and 5 bases from J, leaving 21 bases between. The CDR3 has 16 amino acids. CDR1 and CDR2 (germline): SGHRS, YFSETQ. This CDR3 reads CASSGGHETGVETQYF. As DNA, the CDR3 is TGCGCCAGCAGCGGGGGACACGAGACGGGGGTTGAGACCCAGTACTTC.

The sample holds many counts of this clonotype. V and J are TRBV28 and TRBJ2-3; unclear D gene. The CDR3 totals 15 residues. Germline CDR1 is MDHEN and CDR2 is SYDVKM. V was shortened by 6 bases and J by 0 bases, with 13 bases between the two germline ends. The CDR3, as DNA: TGTGCCAGCAGACACCCAGAACTGAGCACAGATACGCAGTATTTT. As protein: CASRHPELSTDTQYF. The whole variable domain, filled in from reference TRBV28 and TRBJ2-3, reads DVKVTQSSRYLVKRTGEKVFLECVQDMDHENMFWYRQDPGLGLRLIYFSYDVKMKEKGDIPEGYSVSREKKERFSLILESASTNQTSMYLCASRHPELSTDTQYFGPGTRLTVL.

Ten or more counts support this clonotype. The rearrangement joins TRBV29-1 to TRBJ2-3; tentatively, D is TRBD2 (5 bases). The CDR3 spans 14 residues. Germline lookup yields CDR1 SQVTM and CDR2 ANQGSEA. V was clipped by 0 bases and J by 6 bases, with 13 bases between them. The CDR3 loop is CSVEDPRRSDTQYF. The DNA of the CDR3 is TGCAGCGTTGAAGACCCCCGGAGGTCGGATACGCAGTATTTT.

The table lists this clonotype with a few counts. This chain uses TRBV7-7 with TRBJ2-2; D is ambiguous. The CDR3 consists of 13 residues. CDR1 SSHAT and CDR2 FNYEAQ come from the germline V gene (reference sequence). V dropped 1 base and J dropped 7 bases, with 7 bases sitting between them. CDR3 sequence reads: CASSLDGYGELFF. The CDR3 nucleotides read TGTGCCAGCAGCTTAGACGGGTACGGGGAGCTGTTTTTT.

This clonotype appeared a few times. This chain uses TRBV4-1 with TRBJ1-6; weak D call: TRBD1 (5 bases). There are 18 residues in the CDR3. In germline, CDR1 is MGHRA, CDR2 YSYEKL. V was pared by 1 base and J by 4 bases, with 17 bases between. The CDR3 DNA reads TGCGCCAGCAGCCAAGGTCACCTAGACAGCCTATATAATTCACCCCTCCACTTT. This sequence encodes CASSQGHLDSLYNSPLHF.

This chain's CDR3 is CASSLGQGKNEQFF. The CDR3 DNA reads TGTGCCAGCAGTCTAGGACAGGGGAAAAATGAGCAGTTCTTC. The rearrangement links TRBV12-3 or TRBV12-4 to TRBJ2-1; 9 nucleotides agree with TRBD1. The CDR3 contains 14 residues. J gave up 7 bases and V 5 bases, and 6 bases lay outside the gene matches.

In this sample, this clonotype turned up a few times. The rearrangement uses TRBV6-5 and TRBJ1-2, with TRBD1 matching over 7 bases. Germline CDR1 reads MNHEY; CDR2 reads SVGAGI. J was trimmed by 4 bases and V by 5 bases; bases with no gene match: 10. The CDR3 has 15 amino acids. CDR3 residues: CASSPPTGSIYGYTF. The CDR3 DNA reads TGTGCCAGCAGTCCCCCGACAGGGTCGATCTATGGCTACACCTTC.

The chain uses TRBV9 and TRBJ2-5; D not certain. V lost 0 bases and J 3 bases, leaving 9 bases between the germline ends. This CDR3 has 14 residues. Germline CDR1 SGDLS, CDR2 YYNGEE. Written as DNA, the CDR3 is TGTGCCAGCAGCGTAGAAGGAGAGAAAGAGACCCAGTACTTC. It codes for CASSVEGEKETQYF.